This T cell receptor beta chain emerged from a study of breast tumors, draining lymph nodes, adjacent tissues. Points from the study as a whole: Tumor repertoires ranked between lymph nodes and nontumor tissue in diversity, with V and J gene preferences. Compared with basal-like, luminal-like tumors shared significantly more repertoire with nontumor tissue.

This clonotype came up a few times. Its specificity is unknown. CDR3 length: 14 amino acids. Germline values: CDR1 LNHDA, CDR2 SQIVND (reference sequence). V was pared by 7 bases and J by 3 bases, with 4 bases of the junction left unmatched. From the multiplex PCR reads, TCRdb called clonotypes with MiXCR, one entry per CDR3 protein. The top ten clones hold less than 4.5% of a sample with around 130,000 distinct CDR3 sequences, 20% of them seen once. Samples came from axillary lymph nodes draining the breast cancer. This rearrangement joins TRBV19 to TRBJ2-3; 10 bases map to TRBD2. Sequencing used axillary lymph node tissue. The TCR comes from a female donor with breast cancer. Some clones in this sample may be carry-over from other donors' samples. CDR3 residues: CASKPSGSTDTQYF. The CDR3, as DNA: TGTGCCAGTAAGCCTAGCGGGAGTACAGATACGCAGTATTTT.